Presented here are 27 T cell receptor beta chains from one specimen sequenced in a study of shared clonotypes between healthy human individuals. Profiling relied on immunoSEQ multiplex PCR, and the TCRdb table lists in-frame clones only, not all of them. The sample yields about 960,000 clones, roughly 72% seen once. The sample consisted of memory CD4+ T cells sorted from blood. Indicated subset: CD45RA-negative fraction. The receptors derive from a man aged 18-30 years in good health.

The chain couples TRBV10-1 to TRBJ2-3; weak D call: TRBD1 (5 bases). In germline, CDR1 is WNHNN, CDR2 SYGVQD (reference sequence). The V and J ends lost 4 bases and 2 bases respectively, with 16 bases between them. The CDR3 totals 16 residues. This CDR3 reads CASSVGQGGSTDTQYF. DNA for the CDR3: TGCGCCAGCAGTGTAGGGCAGGGCGGCTCCACAGATACGCAGTATTTT.

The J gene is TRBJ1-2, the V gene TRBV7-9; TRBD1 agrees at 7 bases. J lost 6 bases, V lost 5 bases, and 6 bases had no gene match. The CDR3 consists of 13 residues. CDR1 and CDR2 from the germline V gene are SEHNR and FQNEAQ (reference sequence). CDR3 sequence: CASSKLQGDGYTF. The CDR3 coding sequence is TGTGCCAGCAGCAAACTGCAGGGGGATGGCTACACCTTC.

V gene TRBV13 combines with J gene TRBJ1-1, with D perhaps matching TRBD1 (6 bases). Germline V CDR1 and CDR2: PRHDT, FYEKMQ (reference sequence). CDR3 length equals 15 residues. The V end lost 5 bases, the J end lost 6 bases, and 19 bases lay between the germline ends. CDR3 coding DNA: TGTGCCAGCAGCCCAAACCGGGACACAGATCCTGAAGCTTTCTTT. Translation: CASSPNRDTDPEAFF. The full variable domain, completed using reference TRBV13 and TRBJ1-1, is AAGVIQSPRHLIKEKRETATLKCYPIPRHDTVYWYQQGPGQDPQFLISFYEKMQSDKGSIPDRFSAQQFSDYHSELNMSSLELGDSALYFCASSPNRDTDPEAFFGQGTRLTVV.

CDR3 residues: CASRDSRSSYEQYF. As DNA, the CDR3 is TGTGCCAGCAGGGACTCCCGCTCTTCTTACGAGCAGTACTTC. The chain employs TRBV6-5 and TRBJ2-7; tentative D call: TRBD2 (5 bases). Trimming removed 6 bases from V and 4 bases from J, with 16 bases in between. This CDR3 comprises 14 residues. CDR1 is MNHEY and CDR2 is SVGAGI in the germline V gene.

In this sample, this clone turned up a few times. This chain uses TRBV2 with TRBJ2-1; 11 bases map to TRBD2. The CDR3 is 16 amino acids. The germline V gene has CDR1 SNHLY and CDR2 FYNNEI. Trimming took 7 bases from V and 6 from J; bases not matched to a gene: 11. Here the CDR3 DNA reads TGTGCCAGCACCCTGGGGCCTAGCGGGGGGTTCAATGAGCAGTTCTTC. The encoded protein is CASTLGPSGGFNEQFF.

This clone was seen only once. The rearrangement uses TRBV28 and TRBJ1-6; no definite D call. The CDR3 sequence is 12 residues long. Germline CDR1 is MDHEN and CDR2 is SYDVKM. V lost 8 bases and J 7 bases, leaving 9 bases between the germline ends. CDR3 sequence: CASGERNSPLHF. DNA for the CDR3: TGTGCCAGCGGGGAAAGAAATTCACCCCTCCACTTT.

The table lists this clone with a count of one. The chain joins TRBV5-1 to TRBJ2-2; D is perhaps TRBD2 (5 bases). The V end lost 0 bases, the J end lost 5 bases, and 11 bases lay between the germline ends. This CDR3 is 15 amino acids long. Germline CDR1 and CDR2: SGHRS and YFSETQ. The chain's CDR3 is CASSLELAKTGELFF. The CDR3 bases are TGCGCCAGCAGCTTGGAGCTAGCTAAGACCGGGGAGCTGTTTTTT.

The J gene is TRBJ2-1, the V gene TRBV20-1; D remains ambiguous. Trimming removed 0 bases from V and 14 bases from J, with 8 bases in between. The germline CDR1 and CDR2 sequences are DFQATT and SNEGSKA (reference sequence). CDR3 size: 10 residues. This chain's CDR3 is CSAREVVEFF. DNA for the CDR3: TGCAGTGCTAGAGAAGTGGTTGAGTTCTTC.

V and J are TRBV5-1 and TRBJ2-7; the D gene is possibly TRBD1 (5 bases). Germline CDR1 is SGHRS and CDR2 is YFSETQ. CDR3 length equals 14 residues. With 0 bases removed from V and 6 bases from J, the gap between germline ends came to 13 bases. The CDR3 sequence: CASSLGQTSGEQYF. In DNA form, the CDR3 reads TGCGCCAGCAGCTTGGGACAGACCTCCGGCGAGCAGTACTTC.

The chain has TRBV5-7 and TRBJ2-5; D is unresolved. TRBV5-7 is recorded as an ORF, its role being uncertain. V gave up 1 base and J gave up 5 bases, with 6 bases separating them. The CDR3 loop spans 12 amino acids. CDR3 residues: CASSLIRETQYF. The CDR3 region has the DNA TGTGCCAGCAGCTTGATCCGGGAGACCCAGTACTTC.

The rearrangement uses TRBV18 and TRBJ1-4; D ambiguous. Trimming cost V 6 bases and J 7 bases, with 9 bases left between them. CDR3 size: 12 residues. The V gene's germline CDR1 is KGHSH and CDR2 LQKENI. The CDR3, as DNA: TGTGCCAGCTCGGGGATGGGTGAAAAACTGTTTTTT. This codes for CASSGMGEKLFF.

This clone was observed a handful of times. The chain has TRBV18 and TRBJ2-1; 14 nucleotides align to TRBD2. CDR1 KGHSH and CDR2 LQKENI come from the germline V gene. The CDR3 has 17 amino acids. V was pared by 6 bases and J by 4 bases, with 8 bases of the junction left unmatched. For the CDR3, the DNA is TGTGCCAGCTCTCCCAGGACTAGCGGGGGGTCTTACAATGAGCAGTTCTTC. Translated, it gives CASSPRTSGGSYNEQFF.

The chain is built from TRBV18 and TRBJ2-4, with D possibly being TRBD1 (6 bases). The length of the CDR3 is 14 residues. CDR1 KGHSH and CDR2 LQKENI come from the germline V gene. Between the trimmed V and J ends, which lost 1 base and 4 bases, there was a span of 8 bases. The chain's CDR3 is CASSPRTVKNIQYF. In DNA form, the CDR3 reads TGTGCCAGCTCACCACGGACAGTAAAAAACATTCAGTACTTC.

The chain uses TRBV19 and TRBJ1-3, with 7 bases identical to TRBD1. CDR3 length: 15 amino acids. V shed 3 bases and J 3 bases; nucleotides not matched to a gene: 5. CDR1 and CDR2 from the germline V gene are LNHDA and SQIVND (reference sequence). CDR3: CASSMDRFVGNTIYF. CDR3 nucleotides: TGTGCCAGTAGTATGGACAGGTTCGTTGGAAACACCATATATTTT.

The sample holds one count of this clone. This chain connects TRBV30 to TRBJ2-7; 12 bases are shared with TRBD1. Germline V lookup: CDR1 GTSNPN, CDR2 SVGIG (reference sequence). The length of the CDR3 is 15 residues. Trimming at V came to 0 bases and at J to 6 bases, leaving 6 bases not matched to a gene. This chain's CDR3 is CAWSVLGTGGSEQYF. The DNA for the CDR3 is TGTGCCTGGAGTGTACTAGGGACAGGGGGCTCCGAGCAGTACTTC.

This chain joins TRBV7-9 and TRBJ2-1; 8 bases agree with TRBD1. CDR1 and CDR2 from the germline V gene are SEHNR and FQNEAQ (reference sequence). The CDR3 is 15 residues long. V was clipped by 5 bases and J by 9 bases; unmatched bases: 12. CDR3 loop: CASSQGGQVSGEQFF. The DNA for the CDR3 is TGTGCCAGCAGCCAAGGGGGACAGGTATCGGGTGAGCAGTTCTTC.

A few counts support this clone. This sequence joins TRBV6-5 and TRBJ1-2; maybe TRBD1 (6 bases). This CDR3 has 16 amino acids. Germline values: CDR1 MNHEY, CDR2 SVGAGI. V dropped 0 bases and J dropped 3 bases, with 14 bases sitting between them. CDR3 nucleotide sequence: TGTGCCAGCAGTTACTCGACTATTAGGGGGTACTATGGCTACACCTTC. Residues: CASSYSTIRGYYGYTF.

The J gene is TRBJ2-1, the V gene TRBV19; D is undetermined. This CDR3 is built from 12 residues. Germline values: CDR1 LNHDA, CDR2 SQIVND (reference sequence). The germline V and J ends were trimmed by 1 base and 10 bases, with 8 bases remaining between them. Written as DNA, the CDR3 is TGTGCCAGTAGTATAGTATCTTGGGAGCAGTTCTTC. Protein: CASSIVSWEQFF. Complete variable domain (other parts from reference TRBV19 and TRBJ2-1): DGGITQSPKYLFRKEGQNVTLSCEQNLNHDAMYWYRQDPGQGLRLIYYSQIVNDFQKGDIAEGYSVSREKKESFPLTVTSAQKNPTAFYLCASSIVSWEQFFGPGTRLTVL.

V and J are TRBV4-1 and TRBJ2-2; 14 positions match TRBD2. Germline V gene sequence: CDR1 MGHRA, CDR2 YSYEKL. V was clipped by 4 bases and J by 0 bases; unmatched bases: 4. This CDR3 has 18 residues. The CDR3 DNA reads TGCGCCAGCAGCCCCCGGACTAGCGGGAGGTCGAACACCGGGGAGCTGTTTTTT. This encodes CASSPRTSGRSNTGELFF.

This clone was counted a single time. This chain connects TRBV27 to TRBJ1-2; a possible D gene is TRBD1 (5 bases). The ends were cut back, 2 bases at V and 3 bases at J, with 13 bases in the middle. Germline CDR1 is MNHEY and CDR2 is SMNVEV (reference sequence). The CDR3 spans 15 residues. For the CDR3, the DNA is TGTGCCAGCAGTTTAAGGGCCAGGGCAGACTATGGCTACACCTTC. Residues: CASSLRARADYGYTF.

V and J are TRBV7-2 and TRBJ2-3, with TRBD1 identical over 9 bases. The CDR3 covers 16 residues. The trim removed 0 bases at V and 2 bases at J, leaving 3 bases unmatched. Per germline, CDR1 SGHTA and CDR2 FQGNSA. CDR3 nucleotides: TGTGCCAGCAGCTTAGCGACAGGGGGGATCACAGATACGCAGTATTTT. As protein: CASSLATGGITDTQYF.

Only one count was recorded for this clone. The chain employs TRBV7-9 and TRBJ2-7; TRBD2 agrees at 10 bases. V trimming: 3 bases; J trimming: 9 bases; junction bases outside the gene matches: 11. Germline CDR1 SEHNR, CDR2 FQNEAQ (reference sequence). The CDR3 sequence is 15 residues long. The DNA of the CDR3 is TGTGCCAGCAGCTTGGGGCTAGCGGGGGCTGAAGGGCAGTACTTC. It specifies CASSLGLAGAEGQYF.

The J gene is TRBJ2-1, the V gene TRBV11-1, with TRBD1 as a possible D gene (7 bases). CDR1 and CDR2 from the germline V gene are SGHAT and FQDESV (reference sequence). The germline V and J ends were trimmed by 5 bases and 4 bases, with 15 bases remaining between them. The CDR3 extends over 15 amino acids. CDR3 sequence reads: CASSPQGRKYNEQFF. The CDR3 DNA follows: TGTGCCAGCAGCCCACAGGGGAGGAAGTACAATGAGCAGTTCTTC.

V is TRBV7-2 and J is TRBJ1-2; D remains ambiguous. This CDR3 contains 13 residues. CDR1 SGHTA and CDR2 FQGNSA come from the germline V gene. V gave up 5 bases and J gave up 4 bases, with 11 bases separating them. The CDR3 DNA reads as TGTGCCAGCAGCCAGGACGGAAGCTATGGCTACACCTTC. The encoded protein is CASSQDGSYGYTF.

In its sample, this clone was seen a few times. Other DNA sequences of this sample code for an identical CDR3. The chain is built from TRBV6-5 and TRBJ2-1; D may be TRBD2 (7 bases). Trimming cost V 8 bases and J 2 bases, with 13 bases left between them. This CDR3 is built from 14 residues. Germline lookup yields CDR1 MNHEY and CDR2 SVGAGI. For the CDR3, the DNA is TGTGCCAGCGGTCCCGGGGGGCCCTACAATGAGCAGTTCTTC. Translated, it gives CASGPGGPYNEQFF.

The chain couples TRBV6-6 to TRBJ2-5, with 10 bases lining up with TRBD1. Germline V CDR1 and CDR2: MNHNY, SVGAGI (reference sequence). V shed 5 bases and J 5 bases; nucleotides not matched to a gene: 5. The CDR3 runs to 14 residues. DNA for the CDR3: TGTGCCAGCAGTGACAGGGGGCTTCCCGAGACCCAGTACTTC. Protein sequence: CASSDRGLPETQYF.

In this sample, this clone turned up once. The CDR3, as DNA: TGTGCCAGCAGCTGGACCGGGACAGGGTATGGCTACACCTTC. Amino acids: CASSWTGTGYGYTF. The rearrangement uses TRBV5-4 and TRBJ1-2; TRBD1 aligns across 9 bases. The trim removed 3 bases at V and 5 bases at J, leaving 5 bases unmatched. Germline lookup yields CDR1 SGHNT and CDR2 YYREEE (reference sequence). The CDR3 length is 14 residues.